These 19 T cell receptor beta chains originate from one sample sequenced in a study of blood T cell repertoires in COVID-19. Profiled with immunoSEQ multiplex PCR; TCRdb holds only in-frame clones, not every one. The table includes 400,000 to 550,000 clones, 70% to 90% detected once. Sequenced input: PBMCs or T cells enriched from blood (not recorded which). The receptors were sampled from a woman between 18 and 30 years old with acute COVID-19.

The chain carries TRBV28 and TRBJ2-7; 11 bases fit TRBD2. V lost 6 bases, J lost 3 bases, and 16 bases stayed unmatched. CDR1 is MDHEN, CDR2 SYDVKM, per germline. The CDR3 covers 18 residues. The CDR3 reads CASSTGRLAGGGGYEQYF. The CDR3 DNA reads as TGTGCCAGCAGCACAGGACGTCTAGCGGGAGGAGGGGGCTACGAGCAGTACTTC.

The V and J genes are TRBV10-3 and TRBJ1-4, with 7 bases aligning to TRBD1. The CDR3 spans 13 residues. Germline V gene data show CDR1 as ENHRY and CDR2 as SYGVKD. V gave up 9 bases and J gave up 5 bases; unmatched junction bases: 6. Here the CDR3 reads CAIQGTANEKLFF. For the CDR3, the DNA is TGTGCCATACAGGGGACCGCGAATGAAAAACTGTTTTTT.

The J gene is TRBJ1-1, the V gene TRBV9; 7 bases map to TRBD1. The trim removed 3 bases at V and 1 base at J, leaving 6 bases unmatched. CDR3 size: 15 residues. The germline V gene encodes CDR1 SGDLS and CDR2 YYNGEE. CDR3 in amino acids: CASSGPNRGNTEAFF. The CDR3 DNA is TGTGCCAGCAGCGGACCGAACAGGGGGAACACTGAAGCTTTCTTT.

The V gene is TRBV6-1, the J gene TRBJ1-4, with TRBD1 matching 8 bases. The CDR3 extends over 14 amino acids. Germline CDR1 and CDR2: MNHNS and SASEGT. With 3 bases clipped from V and 5 bases from J, the junction kept 2 bases outside the gene matches. The CDR3 loop is CASSETGENEKLFF. The CDR3 DNA follows: TGTGCCAGCAGTGAGACAGGGGAAAATGAAAAACTGTTTTTT.

V and J are TRBV27 and TRBJ1-6, with unresolved D. Trimming removed 5 bases from V and 10 bases from J, with 27 bases in between. CDR3 size: 18 residues. Per germline, CDR1 MNHEY and CDR2 SMNVEV (reference sequence). The CDR3 coding sequence is TGTGCCAGCAGTCCAGAACCCCCCGAGGAGGCGGGTTGGTCACCCCTCCACTTT. This codes for CASSPEPPEEAGWSPLHF.

The chain carries TRBV27 and TRBJ1-1, with 11 bases identical to TRBD1. The germline gives CDR1 MNHEY, CDR2 SMNVEV (reference sequence). The CDR3 runs 15 residues. Germline trimming cut 8 bases from V and 3 bases from J; bases unmatched to any gene: 8. The CDR3 DNA sequence: TGTGCCAGCTCGAGGACAGGGGGCTTGGACACTGAAGCTTTCTTT. Protein product: CASSRTGGLDTEAFF.

The chain uses TRBV3-1 (or the pseudogene TRBV3-2) and TRBJ2-3; 9 bases map to TRBD2. In germline, CDR1 is LGHDT, CDR2 YNNKEL (reference sequence). This CDR3 contains 14 residues. V shed 5 bases and J 0 bases; nucleotides not matched to a gene: 0. The CDR3 spells CASSTSGSTDTQYF. Here the CDR3 DNA reads TGTGCCAGCAGCACTAGCGGGAGCACAGATACGCAGTATTTT.

This clone was counted between two and nine times. The chain joins TRBV6-5 to TRBJ2-7; 9 nucleotides align to TRBD1. This CDR3 region has 14 residues. Germline loops: CDR1 MNHEY, CDR2 SVGAGI. Trimming cost V 7 bases and J 1 base; bases outside gene matches: 5. DNA of the CDR3: TGTGCCAGCAAACCGGGACAGGGTTCCTACGAGCAGTACTTC. Translating it yields CASKPGQGSYEQYF.

CDR3 amino acids: CASSLQVVAGANVLTF. In nucleotides, the CDR3 is TGTGCCAGCAGCTTACAGGTAGTAGCTGGGGCCAACGTCCTGACTTTC. This chain uses TRBV7-2 with TRBJ2-6; D unresolved. CDR1 and CDR2 from the germline V gene are SGHTA and FQGNSA. The CDR3 consists of 16 residues. Trimming stripped 2 bases from V and 2 bases from J, with 10 bases between.

Only a few counts were recorded for this clone. The chain couples TRBV7-9 to TRBJ2-3, with TRBD2 as a possible D gene (6 bases). CDR3 length: 14 residues. From germline, CDR1 is SEHNR and CDR2 FQNEAQ (reference sequence). The V and J ends lost 5 bases and 4 bases respectively, with 13 bases between them. The CDR3 loop reads CASSLTRSPDTQYF. As DNA, the CDR3 is TGTGCCAGCAGCCTGACTAGATCCCCAGATACGCAGTATTTT. Filled out from reference TRBV7-9 and TRBJ2-3, the complete variable domain reads DTGVSQNPRHKITKRGQNVTFRCDPISEHNRLYWYRQTLGQGPEFLTYFQNEAQLEKSRLLSDRFSAERPKGSFSTLEIQRTEQGDSAMYLCASSLTRSPDTQYFGPGTRLTVL.

The CDR3, as DNA: TGTGCCAGCAGCGGGAGGTCCATAAAGCGGGAGCCCTCCTACGAGCAGTACTTC. Translation gives CASSGRSIKREPSYEQYF. The J gene is TRBJ2-7, the V gene TRBV28; 8 positions match TRBD2. The CDR3 contains 18 residues. The V segment lost 6 bases and the J segment 0 bases; nucleotides outside the gene matches: 16. Germline V gene data show CDR1 as MDHEN and CDR2 as SYDVKM.

The V gene is TRBV11-2, the J gene TRBJ1-4; no clear D. V was cut by 5 bases and J by 8 bases, with 12 bases left in between. Germline V CDR1 and CDR2: SGHAT, FQNNGV. The CDR3 covers 13 residues. The CDR3, as DNA: TGTGCCAGCAGCGAACGATACGGGGAAAAACTGTTTTTT. The encoded protein is CASSERYGEKLFF.

The chain carries TRBV30 and TRBJ2-7, with 7 bases identical to TRBD1. Unmatched junction bases numbered 1, after V lost 5 bases and J lost 3 bases. Germline-derived CDR1 and CDR2 are GTSNPN and SVGIG (reference sequence). CDR3 length: 11 residues. CDR3 sequence: CAWAGGYEQYF. In DNA form, the CDR3 reads TGTGCCTGGGCAGGGGGCTACGAGCAGTACTTC.

With respect to this clone: Germline and junction disagree at one end, which may indicate a read error. The V gene is TRBV12-3 or TRBV12-4, the J gene TRBJ1-1, with D unresolved. The CDR3 sequence is 13 residues long. The CDR3 DNA is TGTGCCAGCAATTTAGGAGGAAACACTGAAGCTTTCTTT. Amino acids: CASNLGGNTEAFF.

The chain employs TRBV27 and TRBJ2-7, with 11 bases lining up with TRBD2. The CDR3 spans 14 residues. Unmatched junction bases numbered 5, after V lost 6 bases and J lost 4 bases. The germline CDR1 and CDR2 sequences are MNHEY and SMNVEV (reference sequence). CDR3 sequence (DNA): TGTGCCAGCAGCCAGACTAGCGGGACTTACGAGCAGTACTTC. Protein: CASSQTSGTYEQYF.

The gene calls are TRBV6-5 and TRBJ1-1, with D uncertain. The CDR3 is 13 residues long. Germline assignment: CDR1 MNHEY and CDR2 SVGAGI. The V gene lost 3 bases and the J gene lost 3 bases, with 8 bases spanning the gap. CDR3 nucleotides: TGTGCCAGCAGTTATCGGAGGGACACTGAAGCTTTCTTT. Translating it yields CASSYRRDTEAFF.

The rearrangement links TRBV27 to TRBJ1-2; a weak D match, TRBD1 (5 bases). Germline assignment: CDR1 MNHEY and CDR2 SMNVEV (reference sequence). Deletions cut 0 bases from V and 8 bases from J, with 13 bases between. This CDR3 region has 14 residues. CDR3 sequence reads: CASSLSSGLEGYTF. The CDR3 region has the DNA TGTGCCAGCAGTTTATCGTCAGGGTTAGAGGGCTACACCTTC.

V is TRBV12-5 and J is TRBJ2-3; weak D call: TRBD2 (6 bases). Between the trimmed V and J ends, which lost 0 bases and 5 bases, there was a span of 12 bases. Germline V gene lookup returns CDR1 LGHNT and CDR2 FRNRAP. This CDR3 contains 15 residues. In nucleotides, the CDR3 is TGTGCTAGTGGTTTGGTATCTGGGAGGCTAGATACGCAGTATTTT. Translating gives CASGLVSGRLDTQYF. The variable domain in full, with the rest retrieved from reference TRBV12-5 and TRBJ2-3, is DARVTQTPRHKVTEMGQEVTMRCQPILGHNTVFWYRQTMMQGLELLAYFRNRAPLDDSGMPKDRFSAEMPDATLATLKIQPSEPRDSAVYFCASGLVSGRLDTQYFGPGTRLTVL.

The V and J genes are TRBV21-1 and TRBJ1-4; TRBD1 is the table's D call and was not checked against the DNA. TRBV21-1 has pseudogene status. The CDR3 sequence is 16 residues long. The CDR3, as DNA: TGTGCCAGCAGCAAAGCGGGCAGACCAACTAATGAAAAACTGTTTTTT. Its protein product is CASSKAGRPTNEKLFF.